The entry that follows covers one T cell receptor beta chain sequence. What it binds is not known. These data are taken from a study of OX40 agonist ivuxolimab in advanced cancers. In the study overall: Patients' therapy was ivuxolimab, an antibody that acts as an agonist of OX40 (CD134). The study's findings and limits: Averaging showed that CD8+ T cells had more expanded clones than CD4+ did.

TCRdb's table, derived via immunoSEQ multiplex PCR, lists solely in-frame clones and lacks some. The table records some 100,000 clones, 85% to 90% of them present only once. The CDR3 covers 12 residues. Per the germline V gene, CDR1 is GTSNPN and CDR2 is SVGIG (reference sequence). J was trimmed by 5 bases and V by 2 bases; bases with no gene match: 0. This TCR was sampled from an adult with an advanced solid tumor such as melanoma, head and neck, liver or kidney cancer. The chain recombines TRBV30 with TRBJ2-5; 9 bases line up with TRBD2. The material sequenced was CD4+ or CD8+ T cells sorted from blood, taken in a trial of the OX40 agonist ivuxolimab. CDR3 nucleotides: TGTGCCTGGAGTACTAGCGGGGAGACCCAGTACTTC. Translated: CAWSTSGETQYF.